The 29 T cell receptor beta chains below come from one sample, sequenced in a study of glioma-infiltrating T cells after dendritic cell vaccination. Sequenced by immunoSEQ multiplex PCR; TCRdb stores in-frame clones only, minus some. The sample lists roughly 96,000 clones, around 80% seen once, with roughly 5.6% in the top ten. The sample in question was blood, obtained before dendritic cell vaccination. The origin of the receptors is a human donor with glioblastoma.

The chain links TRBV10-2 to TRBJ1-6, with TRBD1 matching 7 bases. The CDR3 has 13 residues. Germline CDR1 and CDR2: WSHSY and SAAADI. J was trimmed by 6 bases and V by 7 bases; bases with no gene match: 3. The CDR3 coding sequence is TGCGCCAGCACAGGGACAGCTAATTCACCCCTCCACTTT. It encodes CASTGTANSPLHF.

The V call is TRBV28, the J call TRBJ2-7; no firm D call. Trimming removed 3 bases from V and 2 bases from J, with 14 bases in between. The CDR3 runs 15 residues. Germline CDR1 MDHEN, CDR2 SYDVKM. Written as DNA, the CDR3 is TGTGCCAGCAGTTTGCCGACGGTGGGCCCCTACGAGCAGTACTTC. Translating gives CASSLPTVGPYEQYF.

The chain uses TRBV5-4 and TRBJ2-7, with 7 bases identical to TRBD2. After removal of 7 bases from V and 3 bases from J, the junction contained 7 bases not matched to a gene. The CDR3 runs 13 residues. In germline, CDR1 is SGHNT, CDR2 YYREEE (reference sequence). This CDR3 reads CASGRDYRYEQYF. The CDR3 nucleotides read TGTGCCAGCGGGCGGGACTATCGCTACGAGCAGTACTTC.

The CDR3 DNA follows: TGCGCCAGCAGCCGGGAGGGACAGGGCGTTTTTCGAAGCTACACCTTC. It specifies CASSREGQGVFRSYTF. The chain links TRBV4-1 to TRBJ1-2; 9 bases are shared with TRBD1. CDR1 and CDR2 (germline): MGHRA, YSYEKL. V trimming: 4 bases; J trimming: 9 bases; junction bases outside the gene matches: 15. The CDR3 consists of 16 residues.

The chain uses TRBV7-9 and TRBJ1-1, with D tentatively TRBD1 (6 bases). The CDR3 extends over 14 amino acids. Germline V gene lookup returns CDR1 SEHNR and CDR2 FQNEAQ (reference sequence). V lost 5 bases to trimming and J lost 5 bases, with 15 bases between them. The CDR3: CASSPGGAETEAFF. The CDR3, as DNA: TGTGCCAGCAGCCCGGGGGGGGCGGAGACTGAAGCTTTCTTT.

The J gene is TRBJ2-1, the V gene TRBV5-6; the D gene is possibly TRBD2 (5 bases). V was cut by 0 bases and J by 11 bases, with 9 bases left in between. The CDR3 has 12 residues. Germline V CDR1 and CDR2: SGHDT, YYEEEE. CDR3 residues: CASSLVHGKQFF. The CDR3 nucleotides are TGTGCCAGCAGCTTGGTGCACGGGAAGCAGTTCTTC. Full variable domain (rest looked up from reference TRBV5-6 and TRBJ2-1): DAGVTQSPTHLIKTRGQQVTLRCSPKSGHDTVSWYQQALGQGPQFIFQYYEEEERQRGNFPDRFSGHQFPNYSSELNVNALLLGDSALYLCASSLVHGKQFFGPGTRLTVL.

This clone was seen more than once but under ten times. The CDR3 DNA sequence: TGTGCCAGTAGTACCCGGGACAGGGGCGGCTACGAGCAGTACTTC. This sequence encodes CASSTRDRGGYEQYF. The V and J genes are TRBV19 and TRBJ2-7; 10 bases align to TRBD1. Germline CDR1 and CDR2: LNHDA and SQIVND (reference sequence). The CDR3 spans 15 residues. After removal of 4 bases from V and 3 bases from J, the junction contained 6 bases not matched to a gene. Full variable domain (remainder filled in from reference TRBV19 and TRBJ2-7): DGGITQSPKYLFRKEGQNVTLSCEQNLNHDAMYWYRQDPGQGLRLIYYSQIVNDFQKGDIAEGYSVSREKKESFPLTVTSAQKNPTAFYLCASSTRDRGGYEQYFGPGTRLTVT.

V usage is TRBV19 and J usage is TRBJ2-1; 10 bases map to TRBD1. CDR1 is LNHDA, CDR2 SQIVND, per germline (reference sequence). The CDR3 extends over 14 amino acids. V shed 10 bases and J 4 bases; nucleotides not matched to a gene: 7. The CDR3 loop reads CATRDRGTYNEQFF. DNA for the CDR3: TGTGCCACCAGGGACAGGGGTACGTACAATGAGCAGTTCTTC.

CDR3 sequence reads: CASSLDVGLAYNEQFF. For the CDR3, the DNA is TGTGCCAGCAGCTTGGATGTGGGACTAGCCTACAATGAGCAGTTCTTC. The chain uses TRBV5-6 and TRBJ2-1; 8 bases are shared with TRBD2. Germline CDR1 reads SGHDT; CDR2 reads YYEEEE. This CDR3 is 16 amino acids long. V shed 0 bases and J 2 bases; nucleotides not matched to a gene: 4.

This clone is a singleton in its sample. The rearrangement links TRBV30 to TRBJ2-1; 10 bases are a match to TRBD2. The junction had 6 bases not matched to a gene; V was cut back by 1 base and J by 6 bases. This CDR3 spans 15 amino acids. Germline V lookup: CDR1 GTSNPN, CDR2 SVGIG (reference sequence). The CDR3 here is CAWSGLAGGLNEQFF. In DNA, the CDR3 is TGTGCCTGGAGTGGTTTAGCGGGGGGCCTCAATGAGCAGTTCTTC. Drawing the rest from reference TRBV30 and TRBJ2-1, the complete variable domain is SQTIHQWPATLVQPVGSPLSLECTVEGTSNPNLYWYRQAAGRGLQLLFYSVGIGQISSEVPQNLSASRPQDRQFILSSKKLLLSDSGFYLCAWSGLAGGLNEQFFGPGTRLTVL.

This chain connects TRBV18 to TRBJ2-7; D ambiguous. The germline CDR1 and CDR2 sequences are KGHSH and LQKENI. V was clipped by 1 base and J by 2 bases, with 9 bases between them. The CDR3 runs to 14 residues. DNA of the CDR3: TGTGCCAGCTCACCACGGGCCAGTACCTACGAGCAGTACTTC. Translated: CASSPRASTYEQYF.

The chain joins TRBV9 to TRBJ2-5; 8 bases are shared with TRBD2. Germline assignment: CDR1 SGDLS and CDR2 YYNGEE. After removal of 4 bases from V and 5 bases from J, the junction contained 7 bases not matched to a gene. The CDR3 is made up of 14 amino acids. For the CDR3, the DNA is TGTGCCAGCAGCCCTAGACTAGCGAGCGAGACCCAGTACTTC. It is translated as CASSPRLASETQYF.

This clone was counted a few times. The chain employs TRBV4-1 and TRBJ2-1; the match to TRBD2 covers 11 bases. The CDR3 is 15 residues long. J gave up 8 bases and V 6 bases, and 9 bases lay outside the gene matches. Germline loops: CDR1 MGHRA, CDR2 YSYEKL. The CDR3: CASRHGLAGSYEQFF. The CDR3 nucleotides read TGCGCCAGCAGACACGGACTAGCGGGTAGCTATGAGCAGTTCTTC.

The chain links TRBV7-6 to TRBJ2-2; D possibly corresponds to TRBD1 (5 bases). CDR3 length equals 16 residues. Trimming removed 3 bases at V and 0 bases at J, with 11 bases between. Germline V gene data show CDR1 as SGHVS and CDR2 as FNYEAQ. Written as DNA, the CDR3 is TGTGCCAGCAGCTTGAGACAGCTTACGAACACCGGGGAGCTGTTTTTT. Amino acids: CASSLRQLTNTGELFF.

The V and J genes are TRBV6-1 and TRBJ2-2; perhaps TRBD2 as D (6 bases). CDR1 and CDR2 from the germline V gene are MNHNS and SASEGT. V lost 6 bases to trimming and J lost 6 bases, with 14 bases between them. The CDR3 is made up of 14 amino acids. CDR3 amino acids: CASSASGGSGELFF. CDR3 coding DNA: TGTGCCAGCAGCGCCTCAGGAGGGTCCGGGGAGCTGTTTTTT.

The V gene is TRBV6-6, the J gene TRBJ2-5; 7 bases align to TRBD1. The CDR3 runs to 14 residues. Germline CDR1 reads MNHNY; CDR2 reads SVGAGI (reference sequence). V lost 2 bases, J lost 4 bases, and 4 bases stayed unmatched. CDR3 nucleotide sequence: TGTGCCAGCAGTTACAGCTCAGGGGGAGAGACCCAGTACTTC. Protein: CASSYSSGGETQYF.

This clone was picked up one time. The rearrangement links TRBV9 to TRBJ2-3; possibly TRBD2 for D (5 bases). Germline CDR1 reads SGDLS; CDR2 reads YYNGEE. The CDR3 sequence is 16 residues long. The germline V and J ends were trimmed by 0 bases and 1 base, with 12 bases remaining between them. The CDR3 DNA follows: TGTGCCAGCAGCGTAGGGCTGACGCGGGGCACAGATACGCAGTATTTT. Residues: CASSVGLTRGTDTQYF.

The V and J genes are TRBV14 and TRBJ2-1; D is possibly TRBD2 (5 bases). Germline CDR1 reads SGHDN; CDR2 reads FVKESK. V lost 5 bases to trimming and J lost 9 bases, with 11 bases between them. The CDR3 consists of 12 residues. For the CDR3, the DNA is TGTGCCAGCAGCTTCGCCGGGGTTGAGCAGTTCTTC. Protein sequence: CASSFAGVEQFF.

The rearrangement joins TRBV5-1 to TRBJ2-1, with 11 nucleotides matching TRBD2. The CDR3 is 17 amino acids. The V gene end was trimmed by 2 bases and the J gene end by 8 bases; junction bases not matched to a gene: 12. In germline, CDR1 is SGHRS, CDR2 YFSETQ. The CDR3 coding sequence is TGCGCCAGCAGCTTTGGGCTAGCGGGAGGCTTTACCGATGAGCAGTTCTTC. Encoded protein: CASSFGLAGGFTDEQFF.

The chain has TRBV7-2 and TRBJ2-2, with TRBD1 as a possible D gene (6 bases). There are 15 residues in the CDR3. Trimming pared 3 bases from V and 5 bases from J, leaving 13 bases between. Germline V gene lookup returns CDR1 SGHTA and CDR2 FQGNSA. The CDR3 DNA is TGTGCCAGCAGCTTCAGCGGACAGATAACCGGGGAGCTGTTTTTT. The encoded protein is CASSFSGQITGELFF.

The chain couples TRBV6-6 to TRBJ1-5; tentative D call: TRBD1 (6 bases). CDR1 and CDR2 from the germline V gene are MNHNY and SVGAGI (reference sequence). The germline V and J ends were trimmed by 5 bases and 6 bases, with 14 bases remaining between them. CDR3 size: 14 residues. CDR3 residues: CASSRQESPQPQHF. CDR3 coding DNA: TGTGCCAGCAGTCGACAGGAATCGCCTCAGCCCCAGCATTTT.

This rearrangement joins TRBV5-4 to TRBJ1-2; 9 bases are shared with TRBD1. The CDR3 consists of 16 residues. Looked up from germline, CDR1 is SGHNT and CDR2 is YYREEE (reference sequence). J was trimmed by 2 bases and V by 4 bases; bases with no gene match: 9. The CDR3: CASSPPGTGLNYGYTF. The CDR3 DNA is TGTGCCAGCAGCCCCCCGGGGACAGGGTTGAACTATGGCTACACCTTC.

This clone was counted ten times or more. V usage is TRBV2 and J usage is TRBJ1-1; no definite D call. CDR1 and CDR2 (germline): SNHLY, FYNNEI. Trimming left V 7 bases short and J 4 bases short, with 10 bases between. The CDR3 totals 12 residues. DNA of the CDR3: TGTGCCAGCACCATCGGGGTCACTGAAGCTTTCTTT. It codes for CASTIGVTEAFF.

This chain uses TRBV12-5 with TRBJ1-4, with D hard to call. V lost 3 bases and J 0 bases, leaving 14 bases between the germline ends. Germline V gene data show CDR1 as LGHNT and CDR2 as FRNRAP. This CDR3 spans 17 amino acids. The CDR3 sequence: CASGFRAGKSTNEKLFF. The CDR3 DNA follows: TGTGCTAGTGGTTTTCGGGCGGGGAAGTCAACTAATGAAAAACTGTTTTTT.

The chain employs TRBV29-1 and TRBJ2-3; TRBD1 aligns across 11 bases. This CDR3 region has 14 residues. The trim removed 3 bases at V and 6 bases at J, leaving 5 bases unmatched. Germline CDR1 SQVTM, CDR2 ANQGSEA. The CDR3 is CSVDGQGAGDTQYF. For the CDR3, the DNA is TGCAGCGTTGACGGACAGGGGGCAGGTGATACGCAGTATTTT.

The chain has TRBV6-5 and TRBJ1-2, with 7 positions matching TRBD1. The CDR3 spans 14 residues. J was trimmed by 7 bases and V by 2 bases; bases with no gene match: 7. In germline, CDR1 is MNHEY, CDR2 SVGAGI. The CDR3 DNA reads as TGTGCCAGCAGTTACCCTGACAGGGAGATTGGCTACACCTTC. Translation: CASSYPDREIGYTF.

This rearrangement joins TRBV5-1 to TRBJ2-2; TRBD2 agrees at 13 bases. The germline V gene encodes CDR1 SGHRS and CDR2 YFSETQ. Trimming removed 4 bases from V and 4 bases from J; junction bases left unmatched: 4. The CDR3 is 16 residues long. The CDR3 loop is CASSTGLAGATGELFF. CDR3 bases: TGCGCCAGCAGCACCGGACTAGCGGGAGCCACCGGGGAGCTGTTTTTT.

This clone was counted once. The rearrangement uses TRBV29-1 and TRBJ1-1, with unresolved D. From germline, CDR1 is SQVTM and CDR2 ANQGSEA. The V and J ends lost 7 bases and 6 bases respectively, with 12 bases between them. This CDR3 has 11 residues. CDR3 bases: TGCAGCGCTCTATCCCCGGCTGAAGCTTTCTTT. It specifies CSALSPAEAFF.

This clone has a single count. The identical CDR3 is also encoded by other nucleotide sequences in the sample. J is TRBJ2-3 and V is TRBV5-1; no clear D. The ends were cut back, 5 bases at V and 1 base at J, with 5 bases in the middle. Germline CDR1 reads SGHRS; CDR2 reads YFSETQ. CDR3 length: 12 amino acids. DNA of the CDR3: TGCGCCAGCAGATCAGGCACAGATACGCAGTATTTT. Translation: CASRSGTDTQYF.